Listed below are T cell receptor beta chains from one sample, sequenced in a study of T cell responses to AZD1222 COVID-19 vaccine. Measured with immunoSEQ multiplex PCR; TCRdb has only the in-frame clones, and not every one. The sample gives 150,000 to 200,000 clones, just over 90% of which show up once; approximately 1.2% is in the top ten. The sample was peripheral blood, taken 28 days after the second AZD1222 dose. These receptors all stem from an adult who received the AZD1222 COVID-19 vaccine. Each CDR3 is given with its conserved first and last residue. D genes are given only for firm matches. Clone size appears in some rows only: once, few, many, or a class for an expanded clone.

d_call clone_size j_call v_call cdr3_nt cdr3_aa
. . TRBJ1-1 TRBV2 TGTGCCAGCAGTGAAGCCGGCAGCACTGAAGCTTTCTTT CASSEAGSTEAFF
. . TRBJ1-1 TRBV5-8 TGTGCCAGCAGCTTCGGGATGGACACTGAAGCTTTCTTT CASSFGMDTEAFF
TRBD1 . TRBJ2-7 TRBV7-9 TGTGCCAGCAGCACCCGACAGGGGCTGGGTGACGAGCAGTACTTC CASSTRQGLGDEQYF
. . TRBJ2-3 TRBV7-2 TGTGCCAGCACCTCCGGCGATACGCAGTATTTT CASTSGDTQYF
. . TRBJ1-1 TRBV5-6 TGTGCCAGCAGCTTAGGAACAGCGAACACTGAAGCTTTCTTT CASSLGTANTEAFF
TRBD1 . TRBJ2-7 TRBV11-3 TGTGCCAGCAGCTTGGGGACAGGGGTCCACGAGCAGTACTTC CASSLGTGVHEQYF
. . TRBJ1-1 TRBV12-3/TRBV12-4 TGTGCCAGCAGTTTAAGGGCAGAATGGCAGACTTTCTTT CASSLRAEWQTFF
. . TRBJ2-7 TRBV5-8 TGTGCCAGCAGCTTGGGACGGGCAGGGGTCAACGAGCAGTACTTC CASSLGRAGVNEQYF
TRBD2 . TRBJ2-3 TRBV7-9 TGTGCCTTCAGAGATCTGGGACTAGCAGTATATACGCAGTATTTT CAFRDLGLAVYTQYF
. . TRBJ1-4 TRBV20-1 TGCAGTGCTAGTGGGGGTCATAATGAAAAACTGTTTTTT CSASGGHNEKLFF
. . TRBJ1-2 TRBV6-4 TGTGCCAGCACAGTAGAGGGCCACTATGGCTACACCTTC CASTVEGHYGYTF
TRBD1 . TRBJ1-1 TRBV11-2 TGTGCCAGCAGCTTAAGGGACAGGGGGGAAGCTTTCTTT CASSLRDRGEAFF
TRBD1 . TRBJ1-1 TRBV5-1 TGCGCCAGCAAGAGGACAGGGGCCACCGGAAACACTGAAGCTTTCTTT CASKRTGATGNTEAFF
. . TRBJ1-5 TRBV4-1 TGCGCCAGCAGCCAAGATTATATGCAGGTGTATAGCAATCAGCCCCAGCATTTT CASSQDYMQVYSNQPQHF
. . TRBJ2-7 TRBV5-1 TGCGCCAGCAGCGAACGCTCTCTACCTAGGTCCTACGAGCAGTACTTC CASSERSLPRSYEQYF
TRBD2 . TRBJ2-1 TRBV2 TGTGCCAGCAGTGAACCGCTCCCGGGGCGGGAGAAGGATGAGCAGTTCTTC CASSEPLPGREKDEQFF
. . TRBJ1-1 TRBV19 TGTGCCAGTAGTATAGAGGGAGTCCCCGACACTGAAGCTTTCTTT CASSIEGVPDTEAFF
. . TRBJ1-2 TRBV10-3 TGTGCCATCAGTGGCCGCTCCATCGACTATGGCTACACCTTC CAISGRSIDYGYTF
. . TRBJ1-6 TRBV11-2 TGTGCCAGCAGCCCCAAATATGGTACGAATTCACCCCTCCACTTT CASSPKYGTNSPLHF
. . TRBJ1-2 TRBV5-4 TGTGCCAGCAGCCCGGACAGCTATGGCTACACCTTC CASSPDSYGYTF
. . TRBJ1-5 TRBV7-6 TGTGCCAGCAGCTTAGACGAGGATCAGCCCCAGCATTTT CASSLDEDQPQHF
TRBD1 . TRBJ1-1 TRBV27 TGTGCCAGCACCTCCCCGGGACAGGGGCAAGGGGTAGCTTTCTTT CASTSPGQGQGVAFF
TRBD2 . TRBJ2-7 TRBV19 TGTGCCAGTAGTATAGTCGGGACTAGCGTCTACGAGCAGTACTTC CASSIVGTSVYEQYF
TRBD2 . TRBJ2-3 TRBV7-8 TGTGCCAGCAACCCCCGGGGGGGCCATCCGACAGATACGCAGTATTTT CASNPRGGHPTDTQYF
. once TRBJ2-5 TRBV20-1 TGCAGTGCTAGAGGGGGGGAGACCCAGTACTTC CSARGGETQYF
. once TRBJ1-5 TRBV30 TGTGCCTGGAGTGGGGGAGAAGTACGTCAGCCCCAGCATTTT CAWSGGEVRQPQHF
. . TRBJ1-1 TRBV18 TGTGCCAGCTCACCACCGGCTACAGGGTCGGTAAACACTGAAGCTTTCTTT CASSPPATGSVNTEAFF
TRBD2 . TRBJ2-3 TRBV28 TGTGCCAGCAGTTTGGCAGTCCCGGGACTAGCTTTGTATTTT CASSLAVPGLALYF
TRBD1 . TRBJ1-3 TRBV24-1 TGTGCCACCAGTGAATTGACAGGGGAGCGGGCCTCTGGAAACACCATATATTTT CATSELTGERASGNTIYF
. . TRBJ1-2 TRBV12-5 TGTGCTAGTGGTTTGGGCCCACGGGGAGGGAGGCTCTATGGCTACACCTTC CASGLGPRGGRLYGYTF
. . TRBJ2-7 TRBV4-3 TGCGCCAGCAGCCAGGGGGACGGATACTACGAGCAGTACTTC CASSQGDGYYEQYF
. . TRBJ2-7 TRBV10-3 TGTGCCATCAGTGACCCATTGAATCGGACGGAGCAGTACTTC CAISDPLNRTEQYF
. . TRBJ1-1 TRBV7-3 TGTGCCAGCAGCTTTAGACTTATGAACACTGAAGCTTTCTTT CASSFRLMNTEAFF
TRBD1 . TRBJ1-5 TRBV28 TGTGCCAGCAGTCCAGGGGGACAACCCCAGCCCCAGCATTTT CASSPGGQPQPQHF
. . TRBJ1-4 TRBV3-1/TRBV3-2 TGTGCCAGCAGCCCGGGACGGGCAACTAATGAAAAACTGTTTTTT CASSPGRATNEKLFF
. . TRBJ2-7 TRBV28 TGTGCCAGCACACATCTCGGTGCCTACGAGCAGTACTTC CASTHLGAYEQYF
. . TRBJ1-2 TRBV5-1 TGCGCCAGCCCCGAGGGACCCTATGGCTACACCTTC CASPEGPYGYTF
. . TRBJ1-1 TRBV5-1 TGCGCCAGCAGCTCGGGAAGGCAGGGGAACACTGAAGCTTTCTTT CASSSGRQGNTEAFF
. . TRBJ1-1 TRBV5-4 TGTGCCAGCAGCAAAGAACCCGGGGGGAACACTGAAGCTTTCTTT CASSKEPGGNTEAFF
TRBD2 few TRBJ2-7 TRBV6-2/TRBV6-3 TGTGCCAGCAGCTCGGAATCGCTAGCGGGAGTAAAGGAGCAGTACTTC CASSSESLAGVKEQYF
. . TRBJ1-4 TRBV7-9 TGTGCCAGCAGCCCCCGGCAGACTAATGAAAAACTGTTTTTT CASSPRQTNEKLFF
TRBD1 . TRBJ2-2 TRBV7-2 TGTGCCAGCAGCTTGACAGGGAACGGGGAGCTGTTTTTT CASSLTGNGELFF
. . TRBJ1-4 TRBV7-6 TGTGCCAGCAGCCCCCGCAGCCGGGACATAAAACTGTTTTTT CASSPRSRDIKLFF
. . TRBJ2-7 TRBV15 TGTGCCACCAGCAGAGATCGCAGGGTGGGGGCCTACGAGCAGTACTTC CATSRDRRVGAYEQYF
. . TRBJ2-3 TRBV29-1 TGCAGCTCATCAGGGGCCCGGGGAGGAACAGATACGCAGTATTTT CSSSGARGGTDTQYF
. . TRBJ2-7 TRBV6-5 TGTGCCAGCAGTTACCTTCGCGTAAACTCCTACGAGCAGTACTTC CASSYLRVNSYEQYF
TRBD1 . TRBJ1-2 TRBV28 TGTGCCAGCAGTCCAGGGGGAAGAACTAACTATGGCTACACCTTC CASSPGGRTNYGYTF
. . TRBJ2-2 TRBV11-2 TGTGCCAGCAGCCACGGGGTATGGGAGTACGGGGAGCTGTTTTTT CASSHGVWEYGELFF
. . TRBJ2-7 TRBV6-2/TRBV6-3 TGTGCCAGCAGTCGGACGACGCATTCCTACGAGCAGTACTTC CASSRTTHSYEQYF